The rows below give T cell receptor beta chains drawn from one sample of a study of regulatory T cells in long-lasting Graves disease. TCRdb re-called the multiplex PCR reads with MiXCR, one entry per CDR3 protein. The sample includes about 540,000 distinct CDR3 sequences, roughly 14% of them seen just once. The data were also submitted as part of a second study, on T cells in Graves' hyperthyroidism and ophthalmopathy.

The material sequenced was peripheral blood mononuclear cells (PBMCs), taken at new diagnosis, from a patient treated with antithyroid drugs. All receptors come from a man aged 25 to 40 with Graves disease. Both conserved end residues are part of each CDR3. The D gene is left open where the match is weak. The size entry is marked missing in some rows and otherwise reads once, few, many or a size class.

CDR3nt	CDR3aa	abundance	d_gene	j_gene	v_gene
TGCGCCAGCAGCTTGGTACAGGGATCAAGGGAGACCCAGTACTTC	CASSLVQGSRETQYF	.	.	TRBJ2-5	TRBV5-1
TGTGCCAGCAGTTACCATTCAAGCGGGAGAGACACCGGGGAGCTGTTTTTT	CASSYHSSGRDTGELFF	.	TRBD2	TRBJ2-2	TRBV6-5
TGTGCCATCAGTGAGGGAGGCGGCTACACCTTC	CAISEGGGYTF	few	.	TRBJ1-2	TRBV10-3
TGTGCCAGCAGTACGGGACTCAGGAACATTCAGTACTTC	CASSTGLRNIQYF	many	.	TRBJ2-4	TRBV2
TGCGCCAGCAGCTTGTTGACCTCTGGGGCCAACGTCCTGACTTTC	CASSLLTSGANVLTF	.	.	TRBJ2-6	TRBV5-1
TGTGCCAGCAGTTTAGTCACCGGGACAGGGGCCACTGAAGCTTTCTTT	CASSLVTGTGATEAFF	many	TRBD1	TRBJ1-1	TRBV12-3/TRBV12-4
TGTGCCAGCAGCCCACAGCCCCTAGCGGGAGTAATCAATGAGCAGTTCTTC	CASSPQPLAGVINEQFF	many	TRBD2	TRBJ2-1	TRBV7-9
TGCAGCGTTGAAGTGGGGGGGCCCCACAAGTACTTC	CSVEVGGPHKYF	few	.	TRBJ2-5	TRBV29-1
TGTGCCAGCAGCCGACCCCAGATTAACTATGGCTACACCTTC	CASSRPQINYGYTF	many	.	TRBJ1-2	TRBV12-3/TRBV12-4
TGTGCCAGCCATCTTTTGGGGGCTCCCCCCCCGGCGGGGACCCAGTACTTC	CASHLLGAPPPAGTQYF	many	.	TRBJ2-5	TRBV12-3/TRBV12-4
TGTGCCAGCAGTACACTAGCGGAGGTGAACACCGGGGAGCTGTTTTTT	CASSTLAEVNTGELFF	many	TRBD2	TRBJ2-2	TRBV2
TGTGCCAGCACTAGCAGTAACTACGAGCAGTACTTC	CASTSSNYEQYF	.	.	TRBJ2-7	TRBV27
TGTGCCAGCAGACTCACAGGGTCTGTCAATCAGCCCCAGCATTTT	CASRLTGSVNQPQHF	many	.	TRBJ1-5	TRBV7-2
TGCAGCGTTCCCCCCAGGCTAGCGGGAGGATACAATGAGCAGTTCTTC	CSVPPRLAGGYNEQFF	many	TRBD2	TRBJ2-1	TRBV29-1
TGTGCCACCAGGGACAGATCCAAGCAGTTCTTC	CATRDRSKQFF	.	TRBD1	TRBJ2-1	TRBV12-3/TRBV12-4
TGTGCCTGGAGTGAGCTAGCGGGAGAGTCAGAGTTCTTC	CAWSELAGESEFF	many	TRBD2	TRBJ2-1	TRBV30
TGTGCCAGCAGTTACTCACAGGGCTACGAGCAGTACTTC	CASSYSQGYEQYF	many	.	TRBJ2-7	TRBV6-5
TGTGCCAGCAGCTTATACCGGGAGCTGTTTTTT	CASSLYRELFF	.	.	TRBJ2-2	TRBV7-8
TGTGCCAGTAGAGCTAGCCCGAACACCGGGGAGCTGTTTTTT	CASRASPNTGELFF	few	.	TRBJ2-2	TRBV19
TGTGCCAGCAGCCGGACAACAGGGGGCGGAACTGAAAAACTGTTTTTT	CASSRTTGGGTEKLFF	many	TRBD1	TRBJ1-4	TRBV3-1
TGTGCCAGCTCACCACCGGTAGCCTACGAGCAGTACTTC	CASSPPVAYEQYF	.	.	TRBJ2-7	TRBV18
TGTGCCACCAGTGCCGGGGCGGGGACCCAGTACTTC	CATSAGAGTQYF	many	.	TRBJ2-5	TRBV24-1
TGCGCCAGCAGCTTGCAGCGGGGGCCCTCCTACAATGAGCAGTTCTTC	CASSLQRGPSYNEQFF	.	TRBD2	TRBJ2-1	TRBV5-1
TGTGCCAGCAGCAAGTGGCTGACTGGGCCAGACGAGCAGTACTTC	CASSKWLTGPDEQYF	.	.	TRBJ2-7	TRBV5-4
TGTGCCAGCAGCTTAGCGGCCCGAGCAGGGACGGACACTGAAGCTTTCTTT	CASSLAARAGTDTEAFF	few	.	TRBJ1-1	TRBV7-9
TGTGCCAGCAGCCAAGGGGGTGGTTGGAGCTCCTACAATGAGCAGTTCTTC	CASSQGGGWSSYNEQFF	few	.	TRBJ2-1	TRBV7-2
TGTGCCAGCAGCTTACGGCATGGCGGGGACCCGGACTACAATGAGCAGTTCTTC	CASSLRHGGDPDYNEQFF	many	.	TRBJ2-1	TRBV7-2
TGTGCCAGCAGTGAAGCGGGACAAAAAGGGGATCAGCCCCAGCATTTT	CASSEAGQKGDQPQHF	many	.	TRBJ1-5	TRBV2
TGTGCCAGCAGCTTAGTTTCCTACGAGCAGTACTTC	CASSLVSYEQYF	many	.	TRBJ2-7	TRBV11-2
TGTGCCAGCAGTGCACAGCCCAGAGATACGCAGTATTTT	CASSAQPRDTQYF	many	.	TRBJ2-3	TRBV2
TGTGCCAGCAGCACTCCCTCACTAGCGTTAAGGCGCGAGCAGTACTTC	CASSTPSLALRREQYF	.	TRBD2	TRBJ2-7	TRBV12-3/TRBV12-4
TGTGCCAGCAGTTACTCCCAGGAGTCCTACGAGCAGTACTTC	CASSYSQESYEQYF	many	.	TRBJ2-7	TRBV6-5
TGTGCCAGCAGTTACTCCTTAGGACAGGGAGGGGTAAATAGCAATCAGCCCCAGCATTTT	CASSYSLGQGGVNSNQPQHF	.	TRBD1	TRBJ1-5	TRBV6-2/TRBV6-3
TGTGCCAGCAGTTTCCGTGGCTCCCCCGAGGATGAGCAGTTCTTC	CASSFRGSPEDEQFF	many	.	TRBJ2-1	TRBV12-3/TRBV12-4
TGTGCCAGCAGTCACAAAACCGGAGGGGGCACTGAAGCTTTCTTT	CASSHKTGGGTEAFF	.	.	TRBJ1-1	TRBV6-1
TGTGCCAGCTCCCTCGAGGCGACCCAGTACTTC	CASSLEATQYF	many	.	TRBJ2-5	TRBV7-9
TGTGCCAGCAGTTTATGGGCTAGGGTAGCGGGGTACAATGAGCAGTTCTTC	CASSLWARVAGYNEQFF	many	TRBD2	TRBJ2-1	TRBV28
TGTGCTAGTGGACTTCGGACAGGGGGTTATACACATCAGCCCCAGCATTTT	CASGLRTGGYTHQPQHF	many	TRBD1	TRBJ1-5	TRBV12-5
TGCAGTGCTAGGGGGACGGCGGGGGGGGACGAGCAGTACTTC	CSARGTAGGDEQYF	many	TRBD2	TRBJ2-7	TRBV20-1
TGCGCCAGCAGCCCGCGAACAATCTCCTACGAGCAGTACTTC	CASSPRTISYEQYF	many	.	TRBJ2-7	TRBV5-1
TGCAGTGCTCCAGCCCCGAGAACTGGGGAGCTGTTTTTT	CSAPAPRTGELFF	.	.	TRBJ2-2	TRBV20-1
TGTGTCAGCAGCCGCCCGGACAGGCAAGAGACCCAGTACTTC	CVSSRPDRQETQYF	.	TRBD1	TRBJ2-5	TRBV7-6
TGTGCCAGCAGCCTACGGACAAGAACCTACGAGCAGTACTTC	CASSLRTRTYEQYF	.	.	TRBJ2-7	TRBV3-1
TGTGCCAGCAGTTCAGCGGGAGAGTATAGGGGAGAGACCCAGTACTTC	CASSSAGEYRGETQYF	many	TRBD2	TRBJ2-5	TRBV27
TGTGCCACCAGTCCGGGAGGTAGCACAGATACGCAGTATTTT	CATSPGGSTDTQYF	many	TRBD2	TRBJ2-3	TRBV24-1
TGTGCCATCAGTGACCCCGGGGCCAGGGACTATGGCTACACCTTC	CAISDPGARDYGYTF	few	.	TRBJ1-2	TRBV10-3
TGTGCCAGCAGCCAGGGGGCTAACTCCTACGAGCAGTACTTC	CASSQGANSYEQYF	few	.	TRBJ2-7	TRBV3-1
TGTGCCAGCAGCTTGGAGGAGGGAGGGACTGAAGCTTTCTTT	CASSLEEGGTEAFF	.	.	TRBJ1-1	TRBV5-6
TGCGCCAGCAGCTTGGGGACAGGGGCCAATGAAAAACTGTTTTTT	CASSLGTGANEKLFF	many	TRBD1	TRBJ1-4	TRBV5-1
TGCAGTGCTAGTGCCACCGGGACAGCAACCGAGCAGTACTTC	CSASATGTATEQYF	many	TRBD1	TRBJ2-7	TRBV20-1